Listed here is a single TCR beta chain. Its binding antigen is unknown. No base quality values were provided; no much bigger clone lies one nucleotide off. Libraries were made using 5' RACE. Data came from an Illumina HiSeq 2500. The second PCR ran for roughly 7 to 12 cycles and used a J-beta primer mix along with a sample-barcoded 5' primer. Each TCR beta cDNA molecule received a unique molecular identifier from a template-switch 5' adaptor carrying 12 random nucleotides. Each sample yielded at least 2.5 million CDR3-containing paired-end reads. First-strand cDNA synthesis was performed from all RNA using the Mint cDNA synthesis kit, with priming by a TRBC-specific oligonucleotide. Following uracil-DNA glycosylase treatment, all cDNA underwent a first 18-cycle PCR with the universal primers M1SS and BC2_uni_R. As for how the authors treated the data: For normalization, 1 million high-quality reads were randomly selected from each sample, with every read carrying a distinct molecular identifier. Reads with shared molecular identifiers were discarded instead of being binned into consensus sequences. MiTCR, run with a Q25 quality threshold and the strictest error-elimination algorithm, handled CDR3 identification, clonotype clustering and error correction. A nonparametric unseen species model with Euler transformation was used to estimate a lower bound on total TCR beta diversity. TCRdb itself trimmed the public reads at Q25 with fastp, ran MiXCR and retained productive beta chains. One record per CDR3 amino acid sequence lists the most common genes and DNA. TCRdb, not the authors, supplied the V and J calls. A total of about 800,000 distinct CDR3 sequences appear in this sample, 58% of them only once. The ten largest clonotypes hold around 22% of the sample.

The data originate from a study of blood T cells in healthy people across ages (dated by TCRdb to about 2015). With regard to the full study: In model experiments, template switching captured roughly one uniquely barcoded TCR beta cDNA molecule for every two T cells. Age-related changes in TCR beta repertoire diversity were measured in the study by deep sequencing normalized with unique cDNA molecular identifiers. The study analyzed two additional independent replicas of 1 million unique cDNA reads from the same blood draw for two donors, one aged 18 to 30 and one aged 80 or older. The donors were divided into four age groups: young (average around 15 years), middle-aged (about 39), aged (around 59) and long-lived (around 80). To avoid experimental bias, donors of different ages were distributed randomly across sequencing lanes. Overall study results and their limits: Compared with the aged group, the long-lived group had more naive CD4+ T cells, fewer expanded clones and increased TCR diversity, suggesting age selection. A strong correlation was found between observed TCR beta diversity and the percentage of naive T cells measured by flow cytometry. Estimates of total diversity based on one million sequenced T cells were considered lower bounds and underestimates. Bulk unsorted PBMC profiling prevented conclusive comparison of naive and antigen-experienced compartments. The CMV infection status of donors was not known, potentially confounding age-related changes in expanded clonotypes. As age increased, observed TCR beta diversity per million T cells dropped in a roughly linear way, and a significant reduction was already evident by age about 40.

Donors were approximately 42 systemically healthy Caucasian individuals from Russia aged roughly 6 to 100 years. Each donor gave 9.5 to 10 milliliters of peripheral blood, drawn into EDTA-treated Vacutainer tubes. Ficoll-Paque density-gradient centrifugation was used to isolate PBMCs, with at least 6 million per sample. Total RNA, at least 5.5 micrograms per sample, was extracted from PBMCs with Trizol reagent. Naive CD45RAhigh/CD27high T cell percentages were measured by flow cytometry on a PBMC aliquot from every donor. The CDR3 goes from the cysteine to the phenylalanine over 14 residues. This entry keeps only the CDR3 DNA: 42 bases, framed from base 1. Per the germline V gene, SGHRS is the CDR1 and YFSETQ is the CDR2. V lost 4 bases and J lost 5 bases; the stretch between them is 15 bases long.

The receptor was isolated from a man aged 25 to 40 in good health. This sequence uses TRBV5-1 and TRBJ2-5, and the D gene may be TRBD1, 7 bases matching. The sequenced sample consisted of blood. The DNA sequence is given as TGCGCCAGCAGCAACAGGGGACTGGGGGAGACCCAGTACTTC. Its translation reads: CASSNRGLGETQYF.